These 17 T cell receptor beta chains came from one sample sequenced in a study of shared clonotypes between healthy human individuals. The assay was immunoSEQ multiplex PCR, and TCRdb's table has in-frame clones only and misses some. Altogether approximately 1,500,000 clones are present, 98% being singletons, with the ten largest covering roughly 0.4%. Sequencing was done on a sample of naive CD4+ T cells sorted from blood. The subset here: CD45RA+ positively selected. The source of these receptors is a man aged 25 to 45 in good health.

V is TRBV2 and J is TRBJ2-3; no clear D gene. The CDR3 has 11 amino acids. The germline V gene has CDR1 SNHLY and CDR2 FYNNEI. V gave up 2 bases and J gave up 8 bases, with 5 bases separating them. CDR3 in amino acids: CASSELGTQYF. Written as DNA, the CDR3 is TGTGCCAGCAGTGAATTAGGTACGCAGTATTTT.

The V call is TRBV28, the J call TRBJ2-7, with D possibly being TRBD1 (6 bases). Germline values: CDR1 MDHEN, CDR2 SYDVKM. The ends were cut back, 5 bases at V and 5 bases at J, with 16 bases in the middle. This CDR3 spans 14 amino acids. CDR3 nucleotides: TGTGCCAGCAGTCCCCCCCCAGGGGTGAACGAGCAGTACTTC. This gives the protein CASSPPPGVNEQYF.

This chain links TRBV6-1 with TRBJ2-3; 9 nucleotides match TRBD1. Trimming took 6 bases from V and 4 from J; bases not matched to a gene: 5. The CDR3 loop spans 14 amino acids. Germline CDR1 reads MNHNS; CDR2 reads SASEGT. CDR3 sequence: CASSDTGGPDTQYF. The CDR3 DNA sequence: TGTGCCAGCAGCGATACAGGGGGCCCAGATACGCAGTATTTT.

The gene calls are TRBV18 and TRBJ1-4, with D unclear. Trimming left V 4 bases short and J 7 bases short, with 10 bases between. This CDR3 has 13 residues. Germline loops: CDR1 KGHSH, CDR2 LQKENI. CDR3 sequence: CASSRRVAEKLFF. In nucleotides, the CDR3 is TGTGCCAGCTCACGGAGGGTTGCTGAAAAACTGTTTTTT.

This sequence joins TRBV7-3 and TRBJ2-1; 8 nucleotides line up with TRBD2. The ends lost 6 bases at V and 7 bases at J; junction bases unmatched: 11. This CDR3 is 15 amino acids long. Germline CDR1 is SGHTA and CDR2 is FQGTGA. CDR3 DNA: TGTGCCAGCAGTCGGAGCTGGGCTAGCGGGAATGAGCAGTTCTTC. Encoded protein: CASSRSWASGNEQFF.

The chain has TRBV30 and TRBJ2-7; 7 nucleotides line up with TRBD1. The CDR3 is made up of 13 amino acids. V gave up 1 base and J gave up 3 bases; unmatched junction bases: 3. Germline V gene data show CDR1 as GTSNPN and CDR2 as SVGIG (reference sequence). The CDR3 DNA follows: TGTGCCTGGAGTGCAACAGGGGTCTACGAGCAGTACTTC. This sequence encodes CAWSATGVYEQYF.

V is TRBV6-5 and J is TRBJ1-2, with TRBD1 as a possible D gene (5 bases). CDR1 is MNHEY, CDR2 SVGAGI, per germline. Trimming took off 4 bases at V and 3 bases at J, with 12 bases between the two ends. This CDR3 spans 14 amino acids. The CDR3 region is CASSFTTAHYGYTF. The DNA for the CDR3 is TGTGCCAGCAGTTTTACGACAGCCCACTATGGCTACACCTTC.

This chain joins TRBV28 and TRBJ1-1; no definite D call. The V gene's germline CDR1 is MDHEN and CDR2 SYDVKM. V lost 5 bases and J 6 bases, leaving 16 bases between the germline ends. CDR3 length equals 14 residues. This CDR3 reads CASSQVVRSAEAFF. The CDR3 nucleotides read TGTGCCAGCAGTCAGGTGGTGAGATCCGCTGAAGCTTTCTTT.

The genes are TRBV23-1 and TRBJ2-7; D is possibly TRBD1 (6 bases). TRBV23-1 is an ORF, and what it does is uncertain. The germline V and J ends were trimmed by 6 bases and 6 bases, with 21 bases remaining between them. The CDR3 loop spans 15 amino acids. CDR3 protein: CASSLSTGIGCEQYF. CDR3 nucleotides: TGCGCCAGCAGCCTTAGTACAGGGATTGGCTGCGAGCAGTACTTC.

CDR3 protein: CASSLGQPRSGNTIYF. The CDR3 nucleotides read TGTGCCAGCAGCTTAGGGCAGCCTCGCTCTGGAAACACCATATATTTT. V usage is TRBV5-5 and J usage is TRBJ1-3; no clear D. The CDR3 runs 16 residues. The V and J ends lost 2 bases and 0 bases respectively, with 12 bases between them. Per the germline V gene, CDR1 is SGHKS and CDR2 is YYEKEE (reference sequence).

This clone showed up just once. The rearrangement links TRBV19 to TRBJ2-2; the match to TRBD2 covers 9 bases. CDR1 and CDR2 from the germline V gene are LNHDA and SQIVND (reference sequence). Trimming at V came to 3 bases and at J to 8 bases, leaving 1 base not matched to a gene. The CDR3 is 13 residues long. CDR3 region: CASSMLAGGELFF. CDR3 nucleotide sequence: TGTGCCAGTAGTATGCTAGCGGGAGGGGAGCTGTTTTTT.

The J gene is TRBJ2-1, the V gene TRBV5-1, with TRBD2 identical over 14 bases. Germline CDR1 is SGHRS and CDR2 is YFSETQ. This CDR3 is 20 amino acids long. Trimming removed 4 bases from V and 0 bases from J; junction bases left unmatched: 12. The CDR3: CASSKTAGTSGRFSYNEQFF. In DNA, the CDR3 is TGCGCCAGCAGCAAGACAGCCGGGACTAGCGGGAGATTCTCCTACAATGAGCAGTTCTTC. Complete variable domain (other parts from reference TRBV5-1 and TRBJ2-1): KAGVTQTPRYLIKTRGQQVTLSCSPISGHRSVSWYQQTPGQGLQFLFEYFSETQRNKGNFPGRFSGRQFSNSRSEMNVSTLELGDSALYLCASSKTAGTSGRFSYNEQFFGPGTRLTVL.

The chain employs TRBV5-1 and TRBJ2-1; the match to TRBD2 covers 7 bases. The germline gives CDR1 SGHRS, CDR2 YFSETQ. J lost 10 bases, V lost 7 bases, and 8 bases had no gene match. CDR3 length equals 12 residues. The DNA of the CDR3 is TGCGCCAGCTCAGTAGGGGAGGGCGAGCAGTTCTTC. This encodes CASSVGEGEQFF.

The chain combines TRBV5-1 with TRBJ2-1; TRBD2 agrees at 9 bases. V gave up 5 bases and J gave up 6 bases; unmatched junction bases: 9. Germline V gene sequence: CDR1 SGHRS, CDR2 YFSETQ. The CDR3 runs 15 residues. The CDR3 DNA is TGCGCCAGCAGTCGGATTAGCGGGAGCTCCAATGAGCAGTTCTTC. This translates into CASSRISGSSNEQFF.

The rearrangement links TRBV14 to TRBJ2-7; D possibly corresponds to TRBD2 (6 bases). CDR1 and CDR2 (germline): SGHDN, FVKESK. Between the trimmed V and J ends, which lost 4 bases and 2 bases, there was a span of 21 bases. The CDR3 runs to 17 residues. In DNA form, the CDR3 reads TGTGCCAGCAGCCCCTTAACCCCCTTCGCGGGACCCTACGAGCAGTACTTC. It specifies CASSPLTPFAGPYEQYF.

The chain joins TRBV6-6 to TRBJ2-7, with no clear D. The CDR3 runs to 12 residues. CDR1 is MNHNY, CDR2 SVGAGI, per germline (reference sequence). Trimming shortened V by 2 bases and J by 5 bases, and 7 bases separated the two germline ends. For the CDR3, the DNA is TGTGCCAGCAGTTACCCCGGACACGAGCAGTACTTC. Protein sequence: CASSYPGHEQYF.

The chain combines TRBV7-8 with TRBJ2-5, with 11 bases matching TRBD2. This CDR3 comprises 17 residues. Germline V lookup: CDR1 SGHVS, CDR2 FQNEAQ. V gave up 5 bases and J gave up 5 bases; unmatched junction bases: 13. CDR3 nucleotides: TGTGCCAGCAGCCTGAGATCTAGCGGGAGGCTGGGGGAGACCCAGTACTTC. Residues: CASSLRSSGRLGETQYF.